This T cell receptor (beta chain) was sequenced for a study of CD8 T cells in Susac syndrome. The CDR3 spans 14 residues. Trimming cost V 5 bases and J 4 bases, with 13 bases left between them. TCR beta from blood CD8+ and CD4+ T cells was sequenced. Random hexamers served to reverse transcribe about 0.45 to 1 ug RNA. With immunoSEQ multiplex PCR, TCR beta CDR3 was amplified across 54 Vbeta and 13 Jbeta. TCRdb ran MiXCR on the immunoSEQ multiplex PCR reads and lists one entry per CDR3 protein. The data contain some 260,000 distinct CDR3 sequences, around 95% of them singletons. This chain connects TRBV12-3 or TRBV12-4 to TRBJ2-3; D unresolved. The receptor's source is a human donor with multiple sclerosis. The material sequenced was CD4+ T cells from PBMCs. The CDR3 sequence: CASSLGLPADTQYF. CDR3 DNA sequence: TGTGCCAGCAGTCTAGGGTTGCCCGCAGATACGCAGTATTTT.